This T cell receptor (beta chain) emerged from a study of shared clonotypes between healthy human individuals. Study background: Contributing individuals were a couple of females and three males aged 18 to 49.

Only in-frame clones appear in the TCRdb table, and some are missing; sequencing was by immunoSEQ multiplex PCR. This sample yields 2 million to 2.5 million clones, of which more than 90% are seen a single time; 0.1% to 0.15% belongs to the top ten. Findings and limits, study-wide: The diversity represented, both genetic and in exposure history, was limited by few donors. In contrast to clonotypes shared by all four donors, non-shared clonotypes had lower generation probabilities. A generally larger estimated richness was seen in naive subsets than in memory subsets.

A note on this clone: Its antigen remains unidentified.

Germline V gene data show CDR1 as MNHEY and CDR2 as SVGAGI. This CDR3 is 13 amino acids long. The V end was cut by 8 bases, the J end by 0 bases, with 11 bases between. The sequencing sample was made of naive CD4+ T cells sorted from blood. Stated subset: CD45RA+ positively selected. The receptor was isolated from a man younger than 35 in good health. The J gene is TRBJ2-7, the V gene TRBV6-5; maybe TRBD1 (6 bases). The CDR3, as DNA: TGTGCCAGCGGGGGCCCACCCTCCTACGAGCAGTACTTC. This gives the protein CASGGPPSYEQYF.